This passage covers 7 T cell receptor beta chains from one sample sequenced in a study of shared clonotypes between healthy human individuals. Profiling relied on immunoSEQ multiplex PCR, and the TCRdb table lists in-frame clones only, not all of them. Here the sample spans more than 550,000 clones, approximately 72% being singletons. The material sequenced was memory CD4+ T cells sorted from blood. Subset indicated: CD45RA-negative fraction. The receptors were sampled from a woman aged 30 to 39 in good health.

This chain joins TRBV15 and TRBJ2-5; 8 nucleotides match TRBD2. The CDR3 is 17 amino acids. Germline V CDR1 and CDR2: LNHNV, YYDKDF (reference sequence). After removal of 1 base from V and 5 bases from J, the junction contained 12 bases not matched to a gene. In DNA form, the CDR3 reads TGTGCCACCAGCAGAGGGGGGGCGGGAGGTCCTCGGGAGACCCAGTACTTC. Its translation: CATSRGGAGGPRETQYF. Filled out from reference TRBV15 and TRBJ2-5, the complete variable domain reads DAMVIQNPRYQVTQFGKPVTLSCSQTLNHNVMYWYQQKSSQAPKLLFHYYDKDFNNEADTPDNFQSRRPNTSFCFLDIRSPGLGDTAMYLCATSRGGAGGPRETQYFGPGTRLLVL.

This rearrangement joins TRBV19 to TRBJ1-1; D remains ambiguous. Looked up from germline, CDR1 is LNHDA and CDR2 is SQIVND (reference sequence). CDR3 size: 13 residues. The V gene lost 1 base and the J gene lost 5 bases, with 8 bases spanning the gap. In DNA form, the CDR3 reads TGTGCCAGTAGTATAGTCACAAGGACTGAAGCTTTCTTT. As protein: CASSIVTRTEAFF.

This sequence joins TRBV5-6 and TRBJ2-1; D possibly corresponds to TRBD2 (5 bases). The CDR3 covers 12 residues. Trimming shortened V by 4 bases and J by 9 bases, and 11 bases separated the two germline ends. Germline-derived CDR1 and CDR2 are SGHDT and YYEEEE. Written as DNA, the CDR3 is TGTGCCAGCAGCCGAGTAGGAGGTGAGCAGTTCTTC. This encodes CASSRVGGEQFF.

This sequence joins TRBV5-1 and TRBJ1-2; the D gene is possibly TRBD1 (6 bases). Germline V gene lookup returns CDR1 SGHRS and CDR2 YFSETQ. V lost 2 bases and J lost 0, with 14 bases in between. The CDR3 contains 16 residues. CDR3 coding DNA: TGCGCCAGCAGCTTACCAGGGGTGGCGGCTAACTATGGCTACACCTTC. Residues: CASSLPGVAANYGYTF. Using reference TRBV5-1 and TRBJ1-2 for the parts outside the CDR3, the full variable domain is KAGVTQTPRYLIKTRGQQVTLSCSPISGHRSVSWYQQTPGQGLQFLFEYFSETQRNKGNFPGRFSGRQFSNSRSEMNVSTLELGDSALYLCASSLPGVAANYGYTFGSGTRLTVV.

This chain links TRBV5-1 with TRBJ2-7; 7 bases map to TRBD1. The CDR3 covers 14 residues. In germline, CDR1 is SGHRS, CDR2 YFSETQ. The trim removed 4 bases at V and 3 bases at J, leaving 7 bases unmatched. The CDR3 is CASSLGPGGYEQYF. The CDR3 bases are TGCGCCAGCAGCCTGGGGCCAGGGGGCTACGAGCAGTACTTC. The full variable domain, with the rest looked up from reference TRBV5-1 and TRBJ2-7, is KAGVTQTPRYLIKTRGQQVTLSCSPISGHRSVSWYQQTPGQGLQFLFEYFSETQRNKGNFPGRFSGRQFSNSRSEMNVSTLELGDSALYLCASSLGPGGYEQYFGPGTRLTVT.

To note about this clone: A read error may explain this, as a much larger clone is one base away. The chain links TRBV11-3 to TRBJ1-2; tentative D call: TRBD1 (5 bases). The ends were cut back, 5 bases at V and 2 bases at J, with 9 bases in the middle. Per germline, CDR1 SGHNT and CDR2 YENEEA. The CDR3 runs 13 residues. Here the CDR3 DNA reads TGTGCCAGCAGCCCGGGACGGAACTATGGCTACACCTTC. Its protein is CASSPGRNYGYTF.

The rearrangement links TRBV7-6 to TRBJ2-1; D is undetermined. The CDR3 runs to 14 residues. The germline gives CDR1 SGHVS, CDR2 FNYEAQ. V lost 5 bases to trimming and J lost 0 bases, with 8 bases between them. The CDR3 sequence: CASSPLGSYNEQFF. The CDR3 DNA sequence: TGTGCCAGCAGCCCCCTAGGCTCCTACAATGAGCAGTTCTTC.